This T cell receptor (beta chain) was identified in a study of blood T cell repertoires in COVID-19. Using immunoSEQ multiplex PCR, the repertoire was profiled, and TCRdb retains in-frame clones only, with some absent. The sample has under 140,000 clones, roughly 82% seen once. The CDR3 runs to 13 residues. Trimming removed 5 bases at V and 6 bases at J, with 13 bases between. Germline CDR1 and CDR2: SNHLY and FYNNEI. Material: peripheral blood. This sequence originates from a woman aged 60-70 years with acute or convalescent COVID-19. The chain recombines TRBV2 with TRBJ1-1; D gene ambiguous. This chain's CDR3 is CASSNSDFSEAFF. For the CDR3, the DNA is TGTGCCAGCAGTAACTCCGACTTCTCTGAAGCTTTCTTT.